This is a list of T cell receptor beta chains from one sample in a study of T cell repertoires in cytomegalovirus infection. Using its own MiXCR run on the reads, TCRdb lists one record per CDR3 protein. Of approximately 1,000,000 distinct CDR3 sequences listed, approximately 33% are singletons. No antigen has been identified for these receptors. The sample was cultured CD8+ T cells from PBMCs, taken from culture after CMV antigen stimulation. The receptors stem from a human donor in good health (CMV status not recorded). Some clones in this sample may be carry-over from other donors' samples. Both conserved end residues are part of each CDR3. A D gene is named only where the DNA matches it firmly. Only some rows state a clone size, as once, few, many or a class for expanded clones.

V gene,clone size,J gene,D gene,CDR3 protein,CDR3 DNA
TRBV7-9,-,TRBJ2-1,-,CAQGPRDEQFF,TGTGCGCAAGGACCCCGGGATGAGCAGTTCTTC
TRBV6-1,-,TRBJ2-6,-,CASSEGYGANVLTF,TGTGCCAGCAGTGAAGGGTATGGGGCCAACGTCCTGACTTTC
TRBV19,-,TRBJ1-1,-,CASSRTTVNTEAFF,TGTGCCAGTTCGCGGACAACAGTGAACACTGAAGCTTTCTTT
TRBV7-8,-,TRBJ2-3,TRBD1,CASSLPGQGYLTDTQYF,TGTGCCAGCAGCTTACCGGGACAGGGCTACCTGACAGATACGCAGTATTTT
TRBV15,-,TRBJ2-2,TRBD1,CATSTIRDRVTGELFF,TGTGCCACCAGCACAATAAGGGACAGGGTTACCGGGGAGCTGTTTTTT
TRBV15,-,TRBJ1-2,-,CATSRDRGSLYGYTF,TGTGCCACCAGCAGAGATCGTGGGAGTCTGTATGGCTACACCTTC
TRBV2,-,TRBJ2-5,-,CASSETGLGQETQYF,TGTGCCAGCAGTGAGACAGGTCTGGGGCAAGAGACCCAGTACTTC
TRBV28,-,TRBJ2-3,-,CASCSWGGTDTQYF,TGTGCCAGCTGCTCCTGGGGGGGCACAGATACGCAGTATTTT
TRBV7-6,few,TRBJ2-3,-,CASSLVSGVRGTDTQYF,TGTGCCAGCAGCTTAGTGTCCGGGGTTAGAGGCACAGATACGCAGTATTTT
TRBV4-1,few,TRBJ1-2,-,CASSQDGNSFNYGYTF,TGCGCCAGCAGCCAAGATGGAAACAGCTTTAACTATGGCTACACCTTC
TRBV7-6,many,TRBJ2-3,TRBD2,CASSDRLAGDIDTQYF,TGTGCCAGCAGCGATAGACTAGCGGGGGATATAGATACGCAGTATTTT
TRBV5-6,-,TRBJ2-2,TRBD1,CASNPGGVIAGELFF,TGTGCCAGCAACCCAGGGGGCGTAATTGCGGGGGAGCTGTTTTTT
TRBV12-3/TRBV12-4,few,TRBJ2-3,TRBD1,CASTSPETGYGDTQYF,TGTGCCAGCACCTCTCCGGAGACAGGGTACGGGGATACGCAGTATTTT
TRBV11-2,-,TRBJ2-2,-,CASSLVRAYSNTGELFF,TGTGCCAGCAGCTTAGTGAGGGCTTATTCGAACACCGGGGAGCTGTTTTTT
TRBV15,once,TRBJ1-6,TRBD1,CATSRNRDRGSPLHF,TGTGCCACCAGCAGAAACCGGGACAGGGGTTCACCCCTCCACTTT
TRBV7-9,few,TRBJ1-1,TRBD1,CASSTGALNTEAFF,TGTGCCAGCAGTACAGGGGCCTTGAACACTGAAGCTTTCTTT
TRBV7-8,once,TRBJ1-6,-,CASSPPSHAVAYNSPLHF,TGTGCCAGCAGCCCACCCTCACATGCCGTAGCGTATAATTCACCCCTCCACTTT
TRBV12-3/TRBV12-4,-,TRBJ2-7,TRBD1,CASSFGQGKYF,TGTGCCAGCAGTTTTGGACAGGGGAAGTACTTC
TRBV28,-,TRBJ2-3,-,CANSVRGYADTQYF,TGTGCCAACAGTGTCCGGGGGTACGCAGATACGCAGTATTTT
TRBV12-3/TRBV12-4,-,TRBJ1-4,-,CASSPDGFNEKLFF,TGTGCCAGCAGCCCAGACGGATTTAATGAAAAACTGTTTTTT
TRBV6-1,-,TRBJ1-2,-,CASLGTTNYGYTF,TGTGCCAGCCTTGGGACCACTAACTATGGCTACACCTTC
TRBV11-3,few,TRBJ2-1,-,CASSSRDGYNEQFF,TGTGCCAGCAGCTCCCGGGACGGTTACAATGAGCAGTTCTTC
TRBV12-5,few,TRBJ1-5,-,CASGLGDRWDQPQHF,TGTGCTAGTGGTTTGGGAGACAGGTGGGATCAGCCCCAGCATTTT
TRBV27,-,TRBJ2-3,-,CASSFRRQSRTDTQYF,TGTGCCAGCAGTTTCCGCCGCCAGTCCCGCACAGATACGCAGTATTTT
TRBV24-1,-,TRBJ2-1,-,CATSDRSGLLRATNEQFF,TGTGCCACCAGTGACCGATCCGGACTGCTAAGGGCTACAAATGAGCAGTTCTTC
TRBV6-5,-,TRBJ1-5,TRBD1,CASIPGQGPQPQHF,TGTGCCAGCATCCCCGGACAGGGTCCCCAGCCCCAGCATTTT
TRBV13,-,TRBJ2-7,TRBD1,CASSPGTGFGYEQYF,TGTGCCAGCAGCCCCGGGACAGGGTTCGGATACGAGCAGTACTTC
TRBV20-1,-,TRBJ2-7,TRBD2,CSGSGTSSYEQYF,TGCAGTGGTAGCGGGACGAGCTCCTACGAGCAGTACTTC
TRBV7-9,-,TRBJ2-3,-,CASSLPTGVDSTDTQYF,TGTGCCAGCAGCCTCCCTACGGGAGTCGATAGCACAGATACGCAGTATTTT
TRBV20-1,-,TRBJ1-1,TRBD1,CSAVDRATPEAFF,TGCAGTGCTGTAGACAGGGCAACCCCTGAAGCTTTCTTT
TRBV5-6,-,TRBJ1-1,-,CASSLSAGGYEAFF,TGTGCCAGCAGCTTGTCGGCAGGCGGCTATGAAGCTTTCTTT
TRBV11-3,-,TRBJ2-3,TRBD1,CASSLTGTNPDTQYF,TGTGCCAGCAGCTTGACAGGGACAAATCCAGATACGCAGTATTTT
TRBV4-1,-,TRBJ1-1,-,CANSQDSVNTEAFF,TGCGCCAACAGCCAAGATAGCGTGAACACTGAAGCTTTCTTT
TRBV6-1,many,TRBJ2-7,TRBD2,CASSGIAGGDEQYF,TGTGCCAGCAGTGGAATAGCGGGGGGCGACGAGCAGTACTTC
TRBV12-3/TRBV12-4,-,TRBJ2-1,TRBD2,CASRSSLAGARDEQFF,TGTGCCAGCAGGAGTTCACTAGCGGGGGCCCGGGATGAGCAGTTCTTC
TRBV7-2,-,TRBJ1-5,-,CASSGGEVGQPQHF,TGTGCCAGCAGCGGCGGGGAAGTCGGGCAGCCCCAGCATTTT
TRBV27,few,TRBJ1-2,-,CASSPRNYGYTF,TGTGCCAGCAGTCCAAGGAACTATGGCTACACCTTC
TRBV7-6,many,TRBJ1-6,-,CASSLGGNNSPLHF,TGTGCCAGCAGCTTGGGTGGCAATAATTCACCCCTCCACTTT
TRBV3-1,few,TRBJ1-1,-,CASSHEFRPEAFF,TGTGCCAGCAGCCACGAGTTCCGGCCTGAAGCTTTCTTT
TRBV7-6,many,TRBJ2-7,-,CASSLSSGSNYEQYF,TGTGCCAGCAGCCTCTCATCCGGGTCAAACTACGAGCAGTACTTC
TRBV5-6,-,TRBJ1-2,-,CASSSEFLFTDPYTF,TGTGCCAGCAGCTCGGAGTTTTTGTTTACGGACCCCTACACCTTC
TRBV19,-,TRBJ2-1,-,CASSIVVRRRSYNEQFF,TGTGCCAGTAGTATAGTCGTCCGGCGACGGTCCTACAATGAGCAGTTCTTC
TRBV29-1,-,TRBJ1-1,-,CSVPMNTEAFF,TGCAGCGTTCCTATGAACACTGAAGCTTTCTTT
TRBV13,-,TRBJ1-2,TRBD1,CASSRTGAIRGGYTF,TGTGCCAGCAGTAGGACAGGGGCCATACGCGGTGGCTACACCTTC
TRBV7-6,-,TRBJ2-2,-,CASSVGAVGNTGELFF,TGTGCCAGCAGCGTAGGAGCGGTGGGTAACACCGGGGAGCTGTTTTTT
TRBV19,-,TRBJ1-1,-,CASSIAGYDTEAFF,TGTGCCAGTAGTATCGCGGGGTACGATACTGAAGCTTTCTTT
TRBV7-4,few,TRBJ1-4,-,CASSLEGGFEKLFF,TGTGCCAGCAGCCTAGAGGGTGGATTTGAAAAACTGTTTTTT
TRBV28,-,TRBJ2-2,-,CASSLSQVGAGELFF,TGTGCCAGCAGTTTATCTCAAGTCGGGGCCGGGGAGCTGTTTTTT
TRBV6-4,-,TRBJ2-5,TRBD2,CASSDTSGREETQYF,TGTGCCAGCAGTGACACCTCAGGGAGGGAGGAGACCCAGTACTTC
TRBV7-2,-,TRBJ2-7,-,CASSFELGGFYEQYF,TGTGCCAGCAGCTTTGAACTTGGGGGTTTTTACGAGCAGTACTTC
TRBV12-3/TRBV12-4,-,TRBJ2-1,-,CASSLVGGGAVFF,-
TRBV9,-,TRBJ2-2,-,CASSVASQGPTGELFF,TGTGCCAGCAGCGTAGCTTCCCAGGGTCCCACCGGGGAGCTGTTTTTT
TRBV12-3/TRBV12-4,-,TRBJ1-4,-,CASSISRPNEKLFF,TGTGCCAGCAGTATTAGTAGGCCTAATGAAAAACTGTTTTTT
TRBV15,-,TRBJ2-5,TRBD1,CATSRDRGRDETQYF,TGTGCCACCAGTAGGGACAGGGGGCGAGATGAGACCCAGTACTTC
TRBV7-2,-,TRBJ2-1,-,CASSLDLAVSYNEQFF,TGTGCCAGCAGCTTAGATCTGGCGGTTAGCTACAATGAGCAGTTCTTC
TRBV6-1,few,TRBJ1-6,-,CASSEALAASPLHF,TGTGCCAGCAGTGAAGCGCTGGCCGCCTCACCCCTCCACTTT
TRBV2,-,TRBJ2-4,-,CASSGDSPAKNIQYF,TGTGCCAGCAGTGGAGACAGTCCAGCCAAAAACATTCAGTACTTC
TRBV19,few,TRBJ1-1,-,CASTQGPNTEAFF,TGTGCCAGTACCCAGGGCCCGAACACTGAAGCTTTCTTT